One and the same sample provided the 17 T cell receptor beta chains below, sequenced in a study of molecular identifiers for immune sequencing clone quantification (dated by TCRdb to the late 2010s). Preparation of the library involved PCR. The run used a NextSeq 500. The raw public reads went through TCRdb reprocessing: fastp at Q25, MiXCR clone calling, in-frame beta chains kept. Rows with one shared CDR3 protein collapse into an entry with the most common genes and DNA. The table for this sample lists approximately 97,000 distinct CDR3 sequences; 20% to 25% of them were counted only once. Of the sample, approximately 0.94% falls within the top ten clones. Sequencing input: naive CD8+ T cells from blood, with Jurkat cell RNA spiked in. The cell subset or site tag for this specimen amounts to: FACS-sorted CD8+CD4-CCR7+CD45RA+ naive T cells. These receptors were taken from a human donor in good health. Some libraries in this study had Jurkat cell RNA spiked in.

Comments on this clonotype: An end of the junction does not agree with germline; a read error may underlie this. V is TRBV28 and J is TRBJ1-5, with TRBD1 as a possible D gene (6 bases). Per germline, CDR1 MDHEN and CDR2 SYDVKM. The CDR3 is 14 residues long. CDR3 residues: CAGSQDRTNQPQHF. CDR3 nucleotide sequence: TGTGCCGGCAGCCAAGACAGGACCAATCAGCCCCAGCATTTT.

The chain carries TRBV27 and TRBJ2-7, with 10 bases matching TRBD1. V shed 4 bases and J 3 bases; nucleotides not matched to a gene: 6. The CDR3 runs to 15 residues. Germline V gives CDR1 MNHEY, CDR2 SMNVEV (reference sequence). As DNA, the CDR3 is TGTGCCAGCAGTTCCGCGGGACAGGGGATCTACGAGCAGTACTTC. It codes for CASSSAGQGIYEQYF.

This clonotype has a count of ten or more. CDR3 DNA: TGCAGCGCCGTCCTAGCGGACCTCTACAATGAGCAGTTCTTC. This codes for CSAVLADLYNEQFF. V and J are TRBV29-1 and TRBJ2-1; 7 bases match TRBD2. The CDR3 loop spans 14 amino acids. Per the germline V gene, CDR1 is SQVTM and CDR2 is ANQGSEA. Trimming took 7 bases from V and 3 from J; bases not matched to a gene: 9.

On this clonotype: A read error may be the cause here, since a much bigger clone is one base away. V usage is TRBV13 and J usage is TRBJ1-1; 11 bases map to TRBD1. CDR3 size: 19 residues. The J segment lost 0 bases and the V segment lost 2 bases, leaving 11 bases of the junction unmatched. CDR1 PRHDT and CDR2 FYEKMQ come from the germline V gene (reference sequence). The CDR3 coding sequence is TGTGCCAGCAGCTTATGGCTCGGACAGGGGGCGTTGATGAACACTGAAGCTTTCTTT. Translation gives CASSLWLGQGALMNTEAFF. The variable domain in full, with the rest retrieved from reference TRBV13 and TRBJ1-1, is AAGVIQSPRHLIKEKRETATLKCYPIPRHDTVYWYQQGPGQDPQFLISFYEKMQSDKGSIPDRFSAQQFSDYHSELNMSSLELGDSALYFCASSLWLGQGALMNTEAFFGQGTRLTVV.

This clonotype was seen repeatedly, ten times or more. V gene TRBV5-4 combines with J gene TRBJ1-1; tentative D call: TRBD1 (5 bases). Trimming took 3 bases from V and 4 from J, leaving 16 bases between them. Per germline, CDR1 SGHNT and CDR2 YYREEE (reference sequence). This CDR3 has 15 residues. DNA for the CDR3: TGTGCCAGCAGCTCGGGGCTTGAGGATATCACTGAAGCTTTCTTT. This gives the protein CASSSGLEDITEAFF. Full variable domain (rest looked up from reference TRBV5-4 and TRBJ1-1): ETGVTQSPTHLIKTRGQQVTLRCSSQSGHNTVSWYQQALGQGPQFIFQYYREEENGRGNFPPRFSGLQFPNYSSELNVNALELDDSALYLCASSSGLEDITEAFFGQGTRLTVV.

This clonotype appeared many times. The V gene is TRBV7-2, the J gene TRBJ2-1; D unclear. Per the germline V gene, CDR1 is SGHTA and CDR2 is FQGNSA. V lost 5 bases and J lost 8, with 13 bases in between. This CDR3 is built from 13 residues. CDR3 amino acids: CASSPTGVHEQFF. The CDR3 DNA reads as TGTGCCAGCAGCCCCACCGGCGTCCATGAGCAGTTCTTC.

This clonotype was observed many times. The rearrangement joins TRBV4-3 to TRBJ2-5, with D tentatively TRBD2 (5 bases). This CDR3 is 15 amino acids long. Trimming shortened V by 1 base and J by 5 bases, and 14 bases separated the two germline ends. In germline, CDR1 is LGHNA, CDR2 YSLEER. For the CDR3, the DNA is TGCGCCAGCAGCCAAGCCGTGAGCGGTTGGGAGACCCAGTACTTC. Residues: CASSQAVSGWETQYF.

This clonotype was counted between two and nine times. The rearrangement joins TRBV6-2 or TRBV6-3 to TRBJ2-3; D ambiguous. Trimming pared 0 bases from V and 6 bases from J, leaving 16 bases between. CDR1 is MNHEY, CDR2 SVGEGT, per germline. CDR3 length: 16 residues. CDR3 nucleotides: TGTGCCAGCAGTTACTCGATTTCCCAGATAGGGGATACGCAGTATTTT. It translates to CASSYSISQIGDTQYF.

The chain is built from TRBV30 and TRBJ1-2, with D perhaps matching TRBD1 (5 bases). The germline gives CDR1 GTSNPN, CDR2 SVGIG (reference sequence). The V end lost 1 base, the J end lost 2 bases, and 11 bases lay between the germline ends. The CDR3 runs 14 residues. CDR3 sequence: CAWSDQGWNYGYTF. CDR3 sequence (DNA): TGTGCCTGGAGTGATCAGGGATGGAACTATGGCTACACCTTC.

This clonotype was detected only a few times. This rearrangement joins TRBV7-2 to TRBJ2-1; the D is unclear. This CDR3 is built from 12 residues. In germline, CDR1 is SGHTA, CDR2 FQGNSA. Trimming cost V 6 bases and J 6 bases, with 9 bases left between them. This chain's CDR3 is CASRPPPNEQFF. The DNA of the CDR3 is TGTGCCAGCAGGCCCCCTCCCAATGAGCAGTTCTTC.

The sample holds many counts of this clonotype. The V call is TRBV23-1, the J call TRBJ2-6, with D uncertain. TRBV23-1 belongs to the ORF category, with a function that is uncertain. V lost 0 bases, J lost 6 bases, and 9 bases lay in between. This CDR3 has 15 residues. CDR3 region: CASSQSPVEANVLTF. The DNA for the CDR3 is TGCGCCAGCAGTCAATCTCCTGTGGAGGCCAACGTCCTGACTTTC.

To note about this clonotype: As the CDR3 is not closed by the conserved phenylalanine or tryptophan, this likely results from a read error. As DNA, the CDR3 is TGCGCCAGCAGCTTGGAAGTTAATGCGGGCATCGAGCAGTACTCC. Translation gives CASSLEVNAGIEQYS. The chain uses TRBV5-1 and TRBJ2-7; D is perhaps TRBD2 (5 bases). Trimming took 0 bases from V and 6 from J, leaving 16 bases between them. This CDR3 is 15 amino acids long. Germline V gene lookup returns CDR1 SGHRS and CDR2 YFSETQ.

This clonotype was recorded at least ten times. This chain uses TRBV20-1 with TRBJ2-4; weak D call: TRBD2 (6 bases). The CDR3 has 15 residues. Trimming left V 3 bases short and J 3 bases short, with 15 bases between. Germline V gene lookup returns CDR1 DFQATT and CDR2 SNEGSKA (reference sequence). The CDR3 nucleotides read TGCAGTGCTAGGGTAATAGCGGAGGACAAAAACATTCAGTACTTC. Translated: CSARVIAEDKNIQYF.

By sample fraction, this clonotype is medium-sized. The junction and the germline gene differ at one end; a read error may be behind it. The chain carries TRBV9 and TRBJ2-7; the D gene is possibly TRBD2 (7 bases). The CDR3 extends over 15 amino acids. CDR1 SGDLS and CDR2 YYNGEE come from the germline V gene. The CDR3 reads CASSGPSGGSSEQYF. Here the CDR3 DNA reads TGTGCCAGCAGCGGCCCCTCGGGGGGCTCCTCCGAGCAGTACTTC.

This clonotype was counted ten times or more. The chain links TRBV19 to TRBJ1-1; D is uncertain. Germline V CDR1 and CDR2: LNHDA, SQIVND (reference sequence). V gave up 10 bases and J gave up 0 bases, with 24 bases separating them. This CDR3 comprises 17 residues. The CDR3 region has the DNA TGTGCCACCAGTACCGGGTCTCCTACTATCATGAACACTGAAGCTTTCTTT. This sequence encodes CATSTGSPTIMNTEAFF.

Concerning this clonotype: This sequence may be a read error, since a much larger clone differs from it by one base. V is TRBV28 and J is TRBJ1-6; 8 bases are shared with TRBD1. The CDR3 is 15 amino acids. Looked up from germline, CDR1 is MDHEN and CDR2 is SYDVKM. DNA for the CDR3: TGTGCCAGCAGACAATTGACAGGGGTAGGGTCACCCCTCCAGTTT. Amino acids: CASRQLTGVGSPLQF.

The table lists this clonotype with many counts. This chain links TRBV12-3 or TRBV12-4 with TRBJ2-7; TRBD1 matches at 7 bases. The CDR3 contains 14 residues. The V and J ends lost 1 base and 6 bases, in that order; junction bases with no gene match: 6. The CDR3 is CASSLGGTEGEQYF. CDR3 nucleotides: TGTGCCAGCAGTTTAGGTGGGACAGAGGGCGAGCAGTACTTC.